The 11 T cell receptor beta chains below all came from one sample that was sequenced in a study of blood T cell repertoires in COVID-19. TCRdb's table, derived via immunoSEQ multiplex PCR, lists solely in-frame clones and lacks some. Found here are 150,000 or so clones, roughly 80% of them singletons; the top ten hold approximately 9%. What was sequenced was peripheral blood. The receptors were gathered from a woman aged 50 to 60 with active or convalescent COVID-19.

The gene calls are TRBV2 and TRBJ2-2; 7 bases match TRBD2. V was pared by 2 bases and J by 4 bases, with 7 bases of the junction left unmatched. CDR1 is SNHLY and CDR2 is FYNNEI in the germline V gene. This CDR3 spans 16 amino acids. The CDR3 region is CASSERRGSVTGELFF. The CDR3 DNA follows: TGTGCCAGCAGTGAACGTCGCGGGAGTGTCACCGGGGAGCTGTTTTTT.

The V gene is TRBV6-4, the J gene TRBJ1-2; no definite D call. The ends were cut back, 1 base at V and 1 base at J, with 10 bases in the middle. CDR3 size: 15 residues. Germline V lookup: CDR1 MRHNA, CDR2 SNTAGT. The CDR3 region has the DNA TGTGCCAGCAGTGACTGGGAGCCCCATAACTATGGCTACACCTTC. Amino acids: CASSDWEPHNYGYTF.

The V call is TRBV7-9, the J call TRBJ2-3; no definite D call. Germline V CDR1 and CDR2: SEHNR, FQNEAQ (reference sequence). Trimming pared 4 bases from V and 4 bases from J, leaving 6 bases between. The CDR3 is made up of 12 amino acids. CDR3 residues: CASSYASDTQYF. CDR3 bases: TGTGCCAGCAGCTACGCGTCAGATACGCAGTATTTT.

The genes are TRBV3-1 (or the pseudogene TRBV3-2) and TRBJ1-5; D might be TRBD1 (6 bases). V was trimmed by 5 bases and J by 4 bases, leaving 9 bases between them. The CDR3 is 13 residues long. Germline CDR1 is LGHDT and CDR2 is YNNKEL (reference sequence). CDR3 region: CASSSTGNQPQHF. The CDR3 nucleotides read TGTGCCAGCAGCTCCACAGGGAATCAGCCCCAGCATTTT.

This clone was detected once. This chain uses TRBV7-2 with TRBJ1-1; TRBD1 might be the D (6 bases). Germline CDR1 is SGHTA and CDR2 is FQGNSA. Deletions cut 0 bases from V and 4 bases from J, with 9 bases between. The CDR3 contains 14 residues. CDR3 loop: CASSLAGGGTEAFF. The CDR3 coding sequence is TGTGCCAGCAGCTTAGCAGGGGGGGGCACTGAAGCTTTCTTT.

The genes are TRBV7-6 and TRBJ2-7, with 9 bases lining up with TRBD1. Germline lookup yields CDR1 SGHVS and CDR2 FNYEAQ. This CDR3 has 13 amino acids. V gave up 4 bases and J gave up 4 bases; unmatched junction bases: 2. Here the CDR3 reads CASSSTGGYEQYF. The CDR3 DNA is TGTGCCAGCAGCTCGACAGGGGGGTACGAGCAGTACTTC.

This clone was counted between two and nine times. The chain has TRBV6-6 and TRBJ2-7; 7 nucleotides align to TRBD1. Germline loops: CDR1 MNHNY, CDR2 SVGAGI (reference sequence). The CDR3 runs 16 residues. The V segment lost 4 bases and the J segment 0 bases; nucleotides outside the gene matches: 9. The CDR3 here is CASSSRRGLSSYEQYF. CDR3 coding DNA: TGTGCCAGCAGTTCCCGTAGGGGGCTGAGCTCCTACGAGCAGTACTTC.

CDR3 loop: CASHISTNEKLFF. CDR3 bases: TGTGCCAGCCACATATCAACTAATGAAAAACTGTTTTTT. The chain combines TRBV2 with TRBJ1-4, with unresolved D. V lost 8 bases and J 0 bases, leaving 7 bases between the germline ends. Looked up from germline, CDR1 is SNHLY and CDR2 is FYNNEI. This CDR3 spans 13 amino acids.

The rearrangement links TRBV19 to TRBJ2-2; TRBD1 matches at 7 bases. The CDR3 has 16 amino acids. The V and J ends lost 9 bases and 7 bases, in that order; junction bases with no gene match: 17. Germline loops: CDR1 LNHDA, CDR2 SQIVND (reference sequence). The DNA of the CDR3 is TGTGCCAGCTCGCGGATTTATTTGACAGGGCACGGGGAGCTGTTTTTT. This encodes CASSRIYLTGHGELFF.

V and J are TRBV7-2 and TRBJ2-6, with 12 bases matching TRBD1. CDR1 and CDR2 from the germline V gene are SGHTA and FQGNSA. Unmatched junction bases numbered 8, after V lost 5 bases and J lost 3 bases. The CDR3 is 18 amino acids. The CDR3 region has the DNA TGTGCCAGCAGCCATAGGGGACAGGGGGCAGGTGGGGCCAACGTCCTGACTTTC. Amino acid sequence: CASSHRGQGAGGANVLTF.

The chain carries TRBV24-1 and TRBJ2-2; D possibly corresponds to TRBD1 (6 bases). Germline loops: CDR1 KGHDR, CDR2 SFDVKD. The CDR3 consists of 12 residues. Between the trimmed V and J ends, which lost 3 bases and 13 bases, there was a span of 11 bases. CDR3 sequence: CATSDTQGVLFF. The CDR3 region has the DNA TGTGCCACCAGTGATACACAGGGTGTGCTGTTTTTT.